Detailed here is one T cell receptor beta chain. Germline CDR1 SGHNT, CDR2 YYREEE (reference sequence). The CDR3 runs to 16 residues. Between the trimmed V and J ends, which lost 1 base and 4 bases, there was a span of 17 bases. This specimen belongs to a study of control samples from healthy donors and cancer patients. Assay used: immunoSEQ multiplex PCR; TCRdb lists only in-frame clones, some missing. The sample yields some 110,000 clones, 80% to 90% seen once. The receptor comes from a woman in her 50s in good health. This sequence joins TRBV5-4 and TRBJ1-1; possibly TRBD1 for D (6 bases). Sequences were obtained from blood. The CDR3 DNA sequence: TGTGCCAGCAGCTTGTTGTTCAGGGGTGGTAGCACTGAAGCTTTCTTT. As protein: CASSLLFRGGSTEAFF.